This TCR beta chain was retrieved from a study of blood T cell repertoires in COVID-19. Study information: Some COVID-19 samples were acute and others convalescent; all came from the United States, Italy and Spain. The analysed material was cDNA or gDNA that came from T cells, B-cell-depleted T cells, or PBMCs.

Original methodology: Estimated nucleated cell counts came from reference gene primer amplification. Only in-frame clones appear in the TCRdb table, and some are missing; sequencing was by immunoSEQ multiplex PCR. V, J and clone size reflect that table, while D and trimming were determined from the DNA. The table lists hundreds of thousands of clones, about nine tenths of them singletons. The ends were cut back, 0 bases at V and 5 bases at J, with 8 bases in the middle. CDR1 is MGHRA, CDR2 YSYEKL, per germline. The CDR3 totals 15 residues. This TCR was recovered from a woman aged 25 to 45 with active or convalescent COVID-19. The sequencing sample was made of peripheral blood. The chain combines TRBV4-1 with TRBJ1-6; possible D gene TRBD1, 5 bases. CDR3 DNA sequence: TGCGCCAGCAGCCAAGATCCGACAGATAATTCACCCCTCCACTTT. Translated: CASSQDPTDNSPLHF.